Below are 9 T cell receptor beta chains sequenced from a single sample in a study of blood T cell repertoires in COVID-19. Sequencing was performed with immunoSEQ multiplex PCR; in TCRdb, only in-frame clones are kept and a portion is missing. The table has about 36,000 clones, roughly 78% seen once; the top ten hold approximately 30%. Sequenced sample: peripheral blood. Every receptor here comes from a man aged 55 to 70 with acute or convalescent COVID-19.

The gene calls are TRBV30 and TRBJ2-5; D perhaps matches TRBD2 (6 bases). This CDR3 is built from 13 residues. V was shortened by 3 bases and J by 9 bases, with 17 bases between the two germline ends. The V gene's germline CDR1 is GTSNPN and CDR2 SVGIG (reference sequence). CDR3 residues: CAWSAEREAAQYF. The CDR3 nucleotides are TGTGCCTGGAGCGCCGAGAGGGAGGCGGCCCAGTACTTC.

J is TRBJ1-5 and V is TRBV6-2 or TRBV6-3, with 7 bases matching TRBD1. V shed 6 bases, J shed 8 bases, and the junction held 13 bases outside the gene matches. In germline, CDR1 is MNHEY, CDR2 SVGEGT. The CDR3 covers 15 residues. The CDR3 sequence: CASSTWTGSGEPQHF. For the CDR3, the DNA is TGTGCCAGCAGCACCTGGACAGGCTCGGGCGAGCCCCAGCATTTT.

This chain joins TRBV7-8 and TRBJ2-2; 9 bases are a match to TRBD2. The CDR3 loop spans 16 amino acids. Per the germline V gene, CDR1 is SGHVS and CDR2 is FQNEAQ. With 4 bases clipped from V and 6 bases from J, the junction kept 9 bases outside the gene matches. Here the CDR3 DNA reads TGTGCCAGCAGCTCTCGCGGGAGGGCCGGGGCCGGGGAGCTGTTTTTT. Its protein product is CASSSRGRAGAGELFF.

The V call is TRBV10-3, the J call TRBJ2-1, with TRBD2 matching 10 bases. Germline V gene sequence: CDR1 ENHRY, CDR2 SYGVKD. The CDR3 contains 16 residues. V lost 3 bases, J lost 7 bases, and 9 bases stayed unmatched. The CDR3 region has the DNA TGTGCCATCAGTGACCCAGTCGCTAGCGGGAGAAATGAGCAGTTCTTC. It specifies CAISDPVASGRNEQFF.

J is TRBJ1-2 and V is TRBV5-1; 11 bases are shared with TRBD1. CDR3 length: 15 residues. Germline loops: CDR1 SGHRS, CDR2 YFSETQ. The V segment lost 2 bases and the J segment 7 bases; nucleotides outside the gene matches: 7. The DNA for the CDR3 is TGCGCCAGCAGCTTCGGGACAGGGGGATTAGGTGGCTACACCTTC. This codes for CASSFGTGGLGGYTF.

This clone was detected only a few times. The chain combines TRBV2 with TRBJ2-1, with 7 bases lining up with TRBD1. Trimming removed 3 bases from V and 2 bases from J; junction bases left unmatched: 4. Germline V gene sequence: CDR1 SNHLY, CDR2 FYNNEI. The CDR3 runs 15 residues. The CDR3 DNA follows: TGTGCCAGCAGTGAGTTGCAGGGGGCCTACAATGAGCAGTTCTTC. This translates into CASSELQGAYNEQFF.

This rearrangement joins TRBV5-5 to TRBJ2-3, with 10 nucleotides matching TRBD2. Germline V gene data show CDR1 as SGHKS and CDR2 as YYEKEE (reference sequence). The CDR3 spans 14 residues. Germline trimming cut 0 bases from V and 5 bases from J; bases unmatched to any gene: 0. CDR3 residues: CASSLGLAGDTQYF. The CDR3 region has the DNA TGTGCCAGCAGCTTGGGACTAGCGGGAGATACGCAGTATTTT.

The chain combines TRBV14 with TRBJ1-1; D possibly corresponds to TRBD1 (5 bases). This CDR3 is 17 amino acids long. Per germline, CDR1 SGHDN and CDR2 FVKESK. V lost 0 bases to trimming and J lost 5 bases, with 19 bases between them. The CDR3 is CASSQDGIGGGRTEAFF. CDR3 nucleotide sequence: TGTGCCAGCAGCCAAGATGGTATCGGGGGAGGTAGAACTGAAGCTTTCTTT.

CDR3 bases: TGTGCCAGCAGCCTAGGGACAGGGGGCAGAGATACGCAGTATTTT. Protein sequence: CASSLGTGGRDTQYF. V is TRBV7-9 and J is TRBJ2-3; 12 nucleotides agree with TRBD1. In germline, CDR1 is SEHNR, CDR2 FQNEAQ (reference sequence). J was trimmed by 5 bases and V by 5 bases; bases with no gene match: 5. The CDR3 spans 15 residues.